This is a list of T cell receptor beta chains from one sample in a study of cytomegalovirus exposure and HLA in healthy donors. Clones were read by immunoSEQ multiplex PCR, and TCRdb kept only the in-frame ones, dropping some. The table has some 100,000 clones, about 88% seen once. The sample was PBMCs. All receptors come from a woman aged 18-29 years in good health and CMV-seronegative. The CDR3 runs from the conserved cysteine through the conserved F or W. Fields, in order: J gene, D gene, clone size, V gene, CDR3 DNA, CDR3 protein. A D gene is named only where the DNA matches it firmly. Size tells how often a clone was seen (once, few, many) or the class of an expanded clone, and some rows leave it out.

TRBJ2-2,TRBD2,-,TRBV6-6,TGTGCCAGCAGTTACGGGGGGGGGAACACCGGGGAGCTGTTTTTT,CASSYGGGNTGELFF
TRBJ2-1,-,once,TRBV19,TGTGCCAGTAGTATCACTGATAGCTCCTACAATGAGCAGTTCTTC,CASSITDSSYNEQFF
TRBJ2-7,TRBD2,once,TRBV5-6,TGTGCCAGCAGCTTGGGAGCGGGGGACGAGCAGTACTTC,CASSLGAGDEQYF
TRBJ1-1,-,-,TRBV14,TGTGCCAGCAGCCAAGAGATCGGTTTGGGGGCACCGAACACTGAAGCTTTCTTT,CASSQEIGLGAPNTEAFF
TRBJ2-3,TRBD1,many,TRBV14,TGTGCCAGCAGCGTTGACAGGGGGCGGCAGTATTTT,CASSVDRGRQYF
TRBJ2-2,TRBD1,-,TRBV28,TGTGCCACCCGGGACAGCTCCACATTCCCACTCACCGGGGAGCTGTTTTTT,CATRDSSTFPLTGELFF
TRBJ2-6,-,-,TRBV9,TGTGCCAGCAGGGAGGGGCTCCAGGGCTCTGGGGCCAACGTCCTGACTTTC,CASREGLQGSGANVLTF
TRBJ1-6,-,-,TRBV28,TGTGCCAGCAGCTCGGGGACTTACGTGGGTAATTCACCCCTCCACTTT,CASSSGTYVGNSPLHF
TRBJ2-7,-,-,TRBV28,TGTGCCAGCAGTCAAAGTCGGTACGAGCAGTACTTC,CASSQSRYEQYF
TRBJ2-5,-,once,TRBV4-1,TGCGCCAGCAGCCAGAATCCAGTTTCCCAAGAGACCCAGTACTTC,CASSQNPVSQETQYF
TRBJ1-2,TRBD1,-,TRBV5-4,TGTGCCAGCAGCTTCGTGACAGGGACTAACTATGGCTACACCTTC,CASSFVTGTNYGYTF
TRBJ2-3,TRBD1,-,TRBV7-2,TGTGCCAGCAGCTCATACGGACAGGGGGCCACAGATACGCAGTATTTT,CASSSYGQGATDTQYF
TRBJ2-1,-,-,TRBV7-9,TGTGCCAGCAGAGGGGGTCAGATATACAATGAGCAGTTCTTC,CASRGGQIYNEQFF
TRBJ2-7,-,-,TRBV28,TGTGCCAGCAGTTCGTACGGGGTAGTCTCCTACGAGCAGTACTTC,CASSSYGVVSYEQYF
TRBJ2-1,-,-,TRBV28,TGTGCCAGCAGCAAGGGACTCCCGGACCTCAATGAGCAGTTCTTC,CASSKGLPDLNEQFF
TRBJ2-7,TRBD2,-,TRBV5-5,TGTGCCAGCAGCTTAGCGCCACTAGCGGGAGGGCCTGGGGGGAACGAGCAGTACTTC,CASSLAPLAGGPGGNEQYF
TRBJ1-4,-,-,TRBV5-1,TGCGCCAGCAGCCAAGGGGGGGGTAATGAAAAACTGTTTTTT,CASSQGGGNEKLFF
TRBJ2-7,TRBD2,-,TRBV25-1,TGTGCCAGCAGTGAATCCGGGACTAGCTTTGAGCAGTACTTC,CASSESGTSFEQYF